The source of this T cell receptor (beta chain) is a study of draining lymph node invasion in breast cancer (TCRdb year 2020). Some background on the complete study: Nodal metastasis was diagnosed by histology and cytokeratin immunohistochemistry and confirmed by EpCAM/CD45 flow cytometry. In a separate targeted assay, sorted memory regulatory T cells and memory conventional CD4 T cells were compared across breast cancer tissues by bulk TCR-beta CDR3 sequencing. Matched non-invaded and tumor-invaded tumor-draining lymph nodes plus the primary tumor were contributed by each patient, with both Treg and Tconv subsets profiled. The separate targeted TCR sequencing included lymph nodes from five patients, and primary tumors were also sequenced for most of those five patients. General study outcomes and caveats: Per tissue, roughly 12-25% of Treg TCRs were found to be shared with Tconvs, and this sharing was interpreted as suggesting peripheral Treg induction. The tumor top-100 clone tracking analysis was possible in only two patients. Data could not resolve whether Treg conversion occurred in a given organ or whether converted Tregs recirculated between nodes and tumor. TCRs shared between Treg and Tconv subsets were regarded as suggestive, but not proof, of a common clonal origin. In the targeted TCR-seq data, Tregs appeared more clonally expanded than Tconvs in all tissues, and both subsets were less diverse in tumor than lymph nodes. Detection of some of the top 100 tumor clones in both invaded and non-invaded nodes suggests recirculation between tumor and draining nodes.

CD4+ CD45RA- CD25- cells were sorted as memory conventional CD4 T cells. Tumor-draining lymph nodes were classified as non-invaded or invaded according to absence or presence of metastatic tumor cells. Before staining and sorting, T cells were pre-enriched using a Miltenyi Pan T Cell isolation kit. Primary tumors were characterized by immunohistochemistry for estrogen receptor, progesterone receptor, HER2 and Ki-67. Within a few hours after surgery, fresh surgical tissue was processed by cutting the tissue into small fragments. The tissue fragments were digested enzymatically for over 15 minutes with Liberase TL plus DNase and were then passed through a 40-micrometer strainer. After DAPI live/dead staining, sorting was performed on a BD FACS Aria II with about 97-99% purity. Sorted cells were lysed in TCL buffer, and RNA was purified with a Norgen Single Cell RNA purification kit including DNase treatment.

A remark on this clonotype: Its antigen specificity is not known. Base qualities are not recorded, but no much larger clone differs from it by a single base.

Including the terminal cysteine and phenylalanine, the CDR3 comprises 13 residues. Just CDR3 DNA is preserved here, 39 bases in frame from base 1. CDR1 is given as PRHDT and CDR2 as FYEKMQ, both from the germline V gene (reference sequence). V is clipped by 8 bases and J by 4 bases, and the sequence between their germline boundaries is 9 bases long. Library method: bulk RNA-seq. Sequencing was carried out with an Illumina HiSeq 2500. In the original analysis: For the separate targeted TCR-seq dataset, CDR3 sequences were extracted and quantified from raw reads using MiXCR version 2.1.5 with default parameters. Each TCR-beta clone in the separate targeted TCR-seq dataset was defined by the V gene, J gene and CDR3 sequence taken together. The separate targeted TCR-seq dataset was filtered by first dropping clones with fewer than three counts and then keeping only the 90% most strongly expressed clones in each sample. In the separate targeted TCR-seq dataset, Treg-Tconv overlap was computed as shared clones divided by total Treg clones per tissue, times 100. The raw public reads went through TCRdb reprocessing: fastp at Q25, MiXCR clone calling, in-frame beta chains kept. One record per CDR3 amino acid sequence lists the most common genes and DNA. These V and J calls rely on TCRdb rather than the paper's analysis. The table for this sample lists about 3,500 distinct CDR3 sequences; approximately 78% of them were counted only once. The ten biggest clones cover around 2% of the sample.

This TCR derives from a female donor with luminal breast cancer. Rearrangement joined TRBV13 to TRBJ1-6, with the D gene uncertain. What was sequenced was sorted memory CD4+ effector T cells from a lymph node. The cell subset or site tag for this specimen amounts to: CD45RA-negative sorted CD4+ T cells (memory Tconv or effector/memory Treg). The CDR3 loop reads CASGSKYNSPLHF. The DNA sequence reads TGTGCCAGCGGATCTAAGTATAATTCACCCCTCCACTTT.